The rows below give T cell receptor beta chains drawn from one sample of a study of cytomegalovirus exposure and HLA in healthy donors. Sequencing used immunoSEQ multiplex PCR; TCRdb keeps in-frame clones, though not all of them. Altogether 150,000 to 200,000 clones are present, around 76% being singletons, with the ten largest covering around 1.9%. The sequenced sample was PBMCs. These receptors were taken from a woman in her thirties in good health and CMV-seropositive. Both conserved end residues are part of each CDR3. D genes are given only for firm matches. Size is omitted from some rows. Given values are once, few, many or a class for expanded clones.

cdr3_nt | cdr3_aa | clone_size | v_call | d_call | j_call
TGTGCCAGCAGCTTTTATGGGGCCAATTCACCCCTCCACTTT | CASSFYGANSPLHF | . | TRBV5-4 | . | TRBJ1-6
TGCGCCAGCAGTCAGAGATTCCAGCGGGAGGTAAACAATGAGCAGTTCTTC | CASSQRFQREVNNEQFF | . | TRBV4-1 | TRBD2 | TRBJ2-1
TGCGCCAGCAGCCCGGAGAGGGTGTCGGGTTCACCCCTCCACTTT | CASSPERVSGSPLHF | . | TRBV5-1 | . | TRBJ1-6
TGTGCCAGCAGCCTCGGGACAGGGCTGATGAACACTGAAGCTTTCTTT | CASSLGTGLMNTEAFF | . | TRBV5-6 | TRBD1 | TRBJ1-1
TGTGCCAGCAGTCCGACGCACTACTACGAGCAGTACTTC | CASSPTHYYEQYF | . | TRBV28 | . | TRBJ2-7
TGTGCCAGCAGCGTAGATATAGGTGGGACTTTTCTTCAGTTCTTC | CASSVDIGGTFLQFF | . | TRBV9 | . | TRBJ2-1
TGTGCCAGCAGCTCGGACAGAACCTATGGCTACACCTTC | CASSSDRTYGYTF | . | TRBV5-4 | . | TRBJ1-2
TGTGCCAGCAGTTTGTCACAGGGTATGCTGTTCTTC | CASSLSQGMLFF | . | TRBV27 | . | TRBJ2-1
TGTGCCAGCAGCGGCCCTTCACAGGGGAACGACGGGGAGCTGTTTTTT | CASSGPSQGNDGELFF | . | TRBV7-9 | TRBD1 | TRBJ2-2
TGTGCCAGCAGCAGGGGGGACCATGCCTATGGCTACACCTTC | CASSRGDHAYGYTF | . | TRBV21-1 | . | TRBJ1-2
TGTGCCAGCAGCCACGCGGACAGGCGATTAACCGGGGAGCTGTTTTTT | CASSHADRRLTGELFF | . | TRBV5-5 | TRBD1 | TRBJ2-2
TGTGCCAGCAGCCCGACAGGGTCCTACGAGCAGTACTTC | CASSPTGSYEQYF | . | TRBV7-2 | TRBD1 | TRBJ2-7
TGTGCCAGTAATTACATAGGGAGGGGAAGCTCTGGGGCCAACGTCCTGACTTTC | CASNYIGRGSSGANVLTF | . | TRBV19 | TRBD2 | TRBJ2-6
TGCGCCAGCAGCCTCGGACTAGCGGGAAGCACAGATACGCAGTATTTT | CASSLGLAGSTDTQYF | once | TRBV10-1 | TRBD2 | TRBJ2-3
TGCAGTGCGACAGGTTACAATGAGCAGTTCTTC | CSATGYNEQFF | . | TRBV20-1 | . | TRBJ2-1
TGCGCCAGCAGCAGTCAGGGGGTCCCCTACGAGCAGTACTTC | CASSSQGVPYEQYF | . | TRBV5-1 | TRBD1 | TRBJ2-7
TGTGCCTGGGGAGGGGCTAGCGGGAGTGTATCCTACGAGCAGTACTTC | CAWGGASGSVSYEQYF | . | TRBV30 | TRBD2 | TRBJ2-7
TGTGCCTGGAAAGGGGGCCGTGAAAAACTGTTTTTT | CAWKGGREKLFF | . | TRBV30 | TRBD1 | TRBJ1-4
TGTGCCTGGAGTCCCATAGGAGATTTTTCTGGAAACACCATATATTTT | CAWSPIGDFSGNTIYF | . | TRBV30 | . | TRBJ1-3
TGTGCCAGCAGCGTAGAGGAGGGGTGGTATGGCTACACCTTC | CASSVEEGWYGYTF | once | TRBV9 | . | TRBJ1-2
TGTGCCAGCAGCCACCCTGAGGGTTCCTACACCTTC | CASSHPEGSYTF | . | TRBV6-5 | . | TRBJ1-2
TGTGCCAGCTCACCCACGGGGGGCGCAGATACGCAGTATTTT | CASSPTGGADTQYF | . | TRBV18 | . | TRBJ2-3
TGTGCCAGCAGTTTGGTGCGGGGGCGCACAGATACGCAGTATTTT | CASSLVRGRTDTQYF | . | TRBV28 | . | TRBJ2-3
TGTGCCAGCAGTGAACGGGGGAGTCGGCCTGAAAAACTGTTTTTT | CASSERGSRPEKLFF | once | TRBV6-1 | . | TRBJ1-4
TGTGCCAGCAGCCGAGGACAAAATAATGAAAAACTGTTTTTT | CASSRGQNNEKLFF | . | TRBV5-5 | . | TRBJ1-4
TGTGCCAGTAGTACCACATTGAACACTGAAGCTTTCTTT | CASSTTLNTEAFF | . | TRBV19 | . | TRBJ1-1
TGTGCCAGCAGCTTGAGGGGACAGCAAATCTCTGGAAACACCATATATTTT | CASSLRGQQISGNTIYF | . | TRBV5-8 | TRBD1 | TRBJ1-3
TGTGCCTGGGCGGCGGCCAGGGTGAATTCACCCCTCCACTTT | CAWAAARVNSPLHF | . | TRBV30 | . | TRBJ1-6
TGTGCCCTCGGCGGACAGGGGCATCAGCCCCAGCATTTT | CALGGQGHQPQHF | . | TRBV2 | TRBD1 | TRBJ1-5
TGTGCCAGCAGCCTGCAGCGGGAGGGCACAGATACGCAGTATTTT | CASSLQREGTDTQYF | . | TRBV11-2 | TRBD2 | TRBJ2-3
TGTGCCAGCAGCCCAGGGTCTGGGGCCAACGTCCTGACTTTC | CASSPGSGANVLTF | . | TRBV13 | . | TRBJ2-6
TGCAGCGTACACCCGACAGGGATAATCCCTAGCACAGATACGCAGTATTTT | CSVHPTGIIPSTDTQYF | . | TRBV29-1 | TRBD1 | TRBJ2-3
TGTGCCAGCAGTCGACAGGGGCCTGGGGCCAACGTCCTGACTTTC | CASSRQGPGANVLTF | . | TRBV28 | TRBD1 | TRBJ2-6
TGTGCCAGCAGACCTACTGGGGGGTCTAACTATGGCTACACCTTC | CASRPTGGSNYGYTF | . | TRBV2 | . | TRBJ1-2
TGTGCCAGCACAATGTCTGGCGGCGAGCAGTACTTC | CASTMSGGEQYF | . | TRBV6-1 | . | TRBJ2-7
TGTGCCAGCAGCCCAATATTCCGAGACAGGGTTCGGGACTATGGCTACACCTTC | CASSPIFRDRVRDYGYTF | few | TRBV5-5 | TRBD1 | TRBJ1-2
TGTGCCAGCAGCCATAGTGCCCGAATCCCCACAGATACGCAGTATTTT | CASSHSARIPTDTQYF | . | TRBV14 | . | TRBJ2-3
TGTGCCAGCAGTTTTAACTCAAACTATGGCTACACCTTC | CASSFNSNYGYTF | once | TRBV27 | . | TRBJ1-2
TGCGCCAGCACCACGACAGGGGGCGCCGGCACCGGGGAGCTGTTTTTT | CASTTTGGAGTGELFF | . | TRBV10-2 | TRBD1 | TRBJ2-2
TGTGCCAGCACCCAGGGGGTCTATGGCTACACCTTC | CASTQGVYGYTF | . | TRBV6-5 | TRBD1 | TRBJ1-2
TGTGCCAGCAGCTTAGTACCGGGGGGATACAATGAGCAGTTCTTC | CASSLVPGGYNEQFF | . | TRBV7-2 | TRBD2 | TRBJ2-1
TGTGCCAGCAGTCGGGACAATCTCCAAGAGACCCAGTACTTC | CASSRDNLQETQYF | . | TRBV5-6 | . | TRBJ2-5
TGTGCCAGCAGCAAAGTACAGGAGGAGACCCAGTACTTC | CASSKVQEETQYF | few | TRBV16 | . | TRBJ2-5
TGTGCCAGCAGTTTGCGCGGCTCCTACGAGCAGTACTTC | CASSLRGSYEQYF | . | TRBV27 | . | TRBJ2-7
TGTGCCAGCAGTTACTCCCACCTAGATCAGCCCCAGCATTTT | CASSYSHLDQPQHF | . | TRBV6-6 | . | TRBJ1-5
TGCGCCAGCAGCTTTTGGGGGGTCGGAGACATTCAGTACTTC | CASSFWGVGDIQYF | . | TRBV5-1 | . | TRBJ2-4
TGTGCCAGCAGTCGAGAGGTTTTAATTCGAGGAAACACCATATATTTT | CASSREVLIRGNTIYF | . | TRBV7-2 | . | TRBJ1-3
TGCGCCAGCAGCTTGGAGGCTAGAGGCACAGATACGCAGTATTTT | CASSLEARGTDTQYF | . | TRBV5-1 | . | TRBJ2-3
TGTGCCAGCAGCTCTAGCGGGGACTTCTACGAGCAGTACTTC | CASSSSGDFYEQYF | . | TRBV7-8 | TRBD2 | TRBJ2-7
TGTGCCTGGAGTGTACGGGGGGCGCATCAGCCCCAGCATTTT | CAWSVRGAHQPQHF | . | TRBV30 | . | TRBJ1-5